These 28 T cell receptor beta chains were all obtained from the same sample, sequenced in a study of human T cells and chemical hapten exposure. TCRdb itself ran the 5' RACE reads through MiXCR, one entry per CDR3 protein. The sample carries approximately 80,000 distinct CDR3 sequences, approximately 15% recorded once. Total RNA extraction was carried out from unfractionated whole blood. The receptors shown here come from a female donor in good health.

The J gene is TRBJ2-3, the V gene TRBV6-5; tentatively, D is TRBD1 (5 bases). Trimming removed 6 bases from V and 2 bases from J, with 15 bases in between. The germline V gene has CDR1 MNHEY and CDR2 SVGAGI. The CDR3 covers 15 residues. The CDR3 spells CASRNTRGLTDTQYF. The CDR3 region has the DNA TGTGCCAGCAGGAACACAAGGGGCCTCACAGATACGCAGTATTTT.

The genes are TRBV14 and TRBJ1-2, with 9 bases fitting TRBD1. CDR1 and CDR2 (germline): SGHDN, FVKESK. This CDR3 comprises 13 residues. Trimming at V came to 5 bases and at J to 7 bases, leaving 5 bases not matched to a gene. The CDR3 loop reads CASSWTGEAGYTF. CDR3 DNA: TGTGCCAGCAGCTGGACAGGGGAGGCTGGCTACACCTTC. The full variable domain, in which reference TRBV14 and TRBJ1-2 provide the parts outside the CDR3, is EAGVTQFPSHSVIEKGQTVTLRCDPISGHDNLYWYRRVMGKEIKFLLHFVKESKQDESGMPNNRFLAERTGGTYSTLKVQPAELEDSGVYFCASSWTGEAGYTFGSGTRLTVV.

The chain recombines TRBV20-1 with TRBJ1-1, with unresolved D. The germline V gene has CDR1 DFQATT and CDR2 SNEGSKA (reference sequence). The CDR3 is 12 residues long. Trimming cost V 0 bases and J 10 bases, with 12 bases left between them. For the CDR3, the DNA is TGCAGTGCTAGAGAGGGGAACTCCCCAGCTTTCTTT. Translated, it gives CSAREGNSPAFF.

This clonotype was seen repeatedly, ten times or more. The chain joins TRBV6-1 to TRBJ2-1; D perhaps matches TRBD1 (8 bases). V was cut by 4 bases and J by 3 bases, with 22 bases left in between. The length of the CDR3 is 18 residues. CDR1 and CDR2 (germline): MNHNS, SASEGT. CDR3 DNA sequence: TGTGCCAGCAGTGTATCACAGGGGGGGTTTACTAACTACAATGAGCAGTTCTTC. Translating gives CASSVSQGGFTNYNEQFF.

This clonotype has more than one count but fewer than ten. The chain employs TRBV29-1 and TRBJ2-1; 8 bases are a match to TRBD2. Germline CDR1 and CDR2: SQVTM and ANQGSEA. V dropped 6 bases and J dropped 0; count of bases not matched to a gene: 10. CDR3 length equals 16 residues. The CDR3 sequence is CSVPAGGRRSYNEQFF. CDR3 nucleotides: TGCAGCGTCCCTGCGGGGGGCCGGCGCTCCTACAATGAGCAGTTCTTC.

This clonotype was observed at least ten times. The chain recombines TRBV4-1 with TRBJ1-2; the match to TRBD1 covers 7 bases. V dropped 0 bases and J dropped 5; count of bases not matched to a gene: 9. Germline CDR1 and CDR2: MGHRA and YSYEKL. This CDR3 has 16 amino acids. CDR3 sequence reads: CASSQDSRGRGYGYTF. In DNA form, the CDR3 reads TGCGCCAGCAGCCAAGATTCAAGGGGGCGCGGGTATGGCTACACCTTC.

The CDR3 sequence is CSVDPAAYEQFF. The CDR3 nucleotides are TGCAGCGTTGATCCCGCCGCTTATGAGCAGTTCTTC. The J gene is TRBJ2-1, the V gene TRBV29-1; D uncertain. The CDR3 covers 12 residues. CDR1 and CDR2 (germline): SQVTM, ANQGSEA. The V and J ends lost 3 bases and 8 bases respectively, with 11 bases between them.

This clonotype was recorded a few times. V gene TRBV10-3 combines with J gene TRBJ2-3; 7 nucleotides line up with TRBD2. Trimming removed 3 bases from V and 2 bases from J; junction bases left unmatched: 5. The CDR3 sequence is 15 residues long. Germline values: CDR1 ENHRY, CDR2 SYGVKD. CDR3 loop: CAISDQRGVTDTQYF. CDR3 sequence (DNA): TGTGCCATCAGTGATCAGCGGGGAGTCACAGATACGCAGTATTTT.

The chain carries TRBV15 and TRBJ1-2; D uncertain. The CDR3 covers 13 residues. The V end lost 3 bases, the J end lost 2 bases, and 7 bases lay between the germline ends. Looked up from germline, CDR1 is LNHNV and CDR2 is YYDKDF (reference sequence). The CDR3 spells CATSSGQNYGYTF. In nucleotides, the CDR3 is TGTGCCACCAGCAGCGGCCAGAACTATGGCTACACCTTC.

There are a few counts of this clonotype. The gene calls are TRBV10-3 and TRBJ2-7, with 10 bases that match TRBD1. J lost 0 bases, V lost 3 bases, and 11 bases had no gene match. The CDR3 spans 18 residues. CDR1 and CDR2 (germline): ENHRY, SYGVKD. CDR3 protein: CAISDLLATGGSSYEQYF. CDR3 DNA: TGTGCCATCAGTGACCTACTAGCGACAGGGGGCTCCTCCTACGAGCAGTACTTC.

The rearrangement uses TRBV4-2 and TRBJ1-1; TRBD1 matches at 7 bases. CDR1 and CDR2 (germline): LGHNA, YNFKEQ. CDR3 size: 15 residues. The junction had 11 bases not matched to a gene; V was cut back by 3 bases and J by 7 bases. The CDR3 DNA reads TGTGCCAGCAGCCAGGAAGTAGACAGGGCGTATGAAGCTTTCTTT. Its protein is CASSQEVDRAYEAFF.

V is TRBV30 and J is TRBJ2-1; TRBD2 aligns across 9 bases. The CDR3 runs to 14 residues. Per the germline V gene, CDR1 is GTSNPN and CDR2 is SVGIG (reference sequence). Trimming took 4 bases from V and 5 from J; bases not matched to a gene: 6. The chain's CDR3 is CAWTLAGLNNEQFF. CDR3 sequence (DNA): TGTGCCTGGACCCTAGCGGGACTTAACAATGAGCAGTTCTTC.

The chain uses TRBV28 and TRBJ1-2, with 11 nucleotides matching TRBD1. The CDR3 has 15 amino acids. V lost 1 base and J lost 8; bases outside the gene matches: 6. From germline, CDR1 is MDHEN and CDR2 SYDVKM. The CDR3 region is CASSLSGQGVVGYTF. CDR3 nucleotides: TGTGCCAGCAGTTTATCGGGACAGGGGGTGGTAGGCTACACCTTC.

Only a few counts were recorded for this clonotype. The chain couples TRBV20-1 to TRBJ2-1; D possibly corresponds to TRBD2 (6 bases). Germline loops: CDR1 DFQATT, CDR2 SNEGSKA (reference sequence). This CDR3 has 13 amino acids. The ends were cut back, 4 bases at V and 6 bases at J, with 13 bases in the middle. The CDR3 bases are TGCAGTGCTAAACGGGGGTACCTCAATGAGCAGTTCTTC. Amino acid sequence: CSAKRGYLNEQFF.

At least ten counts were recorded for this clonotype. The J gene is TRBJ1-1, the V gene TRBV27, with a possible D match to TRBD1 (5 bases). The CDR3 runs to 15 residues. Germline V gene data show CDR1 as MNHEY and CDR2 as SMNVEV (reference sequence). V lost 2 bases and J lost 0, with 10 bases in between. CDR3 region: CASSLGTGLNTEAFF. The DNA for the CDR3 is TGTGCCAGCAGTTTAGGGACCGGGTTGAACACTGAAGCTTTCTTT.

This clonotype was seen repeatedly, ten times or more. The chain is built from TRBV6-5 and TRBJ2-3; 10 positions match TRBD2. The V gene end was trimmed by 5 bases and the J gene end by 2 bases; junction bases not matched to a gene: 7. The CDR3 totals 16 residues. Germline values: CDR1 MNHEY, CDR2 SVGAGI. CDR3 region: CASSRFGTSVTDTQYF. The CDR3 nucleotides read TGTGCCAGCAGTCGATTCGGGACTAGCGTCACAGATACGCAGTATTTT.

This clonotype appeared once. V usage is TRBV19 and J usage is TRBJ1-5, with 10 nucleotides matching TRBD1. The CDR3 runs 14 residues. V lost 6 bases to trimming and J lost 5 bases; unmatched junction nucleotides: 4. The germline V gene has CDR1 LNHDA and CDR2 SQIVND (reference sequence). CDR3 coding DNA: TGTGCCAGTAGCGAGACAGGGGGCGATCAGCCCCAGCATTTT. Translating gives CASSETGGDQPQHF.

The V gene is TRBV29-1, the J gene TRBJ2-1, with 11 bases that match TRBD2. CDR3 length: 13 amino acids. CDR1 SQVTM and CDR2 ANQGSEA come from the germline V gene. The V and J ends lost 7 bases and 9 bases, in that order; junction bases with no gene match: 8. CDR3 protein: CSAGTSGDREQFF. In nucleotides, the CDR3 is TGCAGCGCCGGGACTAGCGGAGACCGTGAGCAGTTCTTC.

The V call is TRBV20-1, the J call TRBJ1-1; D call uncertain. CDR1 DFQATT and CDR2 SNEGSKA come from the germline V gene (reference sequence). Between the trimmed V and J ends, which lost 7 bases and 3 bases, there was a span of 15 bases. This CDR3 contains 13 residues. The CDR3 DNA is TGCAGTGGATCCAAGGCCTCGGACACTGAAGCTTTCTTT. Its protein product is CSGSKASDTEAFF.

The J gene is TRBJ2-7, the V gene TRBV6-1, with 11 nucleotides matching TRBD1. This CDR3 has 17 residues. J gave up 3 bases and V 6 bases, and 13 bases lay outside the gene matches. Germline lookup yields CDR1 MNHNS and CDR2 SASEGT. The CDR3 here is CASSEWTPGQGVYEQYF. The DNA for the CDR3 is TGTGCCAGCAGCGAGTGGACTCCGGGACAGGGGGTCTACGAGCAGTACTTC.

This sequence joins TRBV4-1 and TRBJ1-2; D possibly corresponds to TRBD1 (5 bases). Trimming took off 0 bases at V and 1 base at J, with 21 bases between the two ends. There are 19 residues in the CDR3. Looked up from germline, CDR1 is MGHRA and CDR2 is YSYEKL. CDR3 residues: CASSQEIFAGRRLNYGYTF. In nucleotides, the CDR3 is TGCGCCAGCAGCCAAGAGATTTTTGCAGGGCGCCGACTTAACTATGGCTACACCTTC.

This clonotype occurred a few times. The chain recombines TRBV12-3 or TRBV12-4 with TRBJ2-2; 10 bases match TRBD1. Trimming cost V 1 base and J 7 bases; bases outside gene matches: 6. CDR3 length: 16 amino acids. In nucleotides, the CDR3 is TGTGCCAGCAGTTTAGAAGGGACAGGGGTTGGCGGGGAGCTGTTTTTT. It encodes CASSLEGTGVGGELFF.

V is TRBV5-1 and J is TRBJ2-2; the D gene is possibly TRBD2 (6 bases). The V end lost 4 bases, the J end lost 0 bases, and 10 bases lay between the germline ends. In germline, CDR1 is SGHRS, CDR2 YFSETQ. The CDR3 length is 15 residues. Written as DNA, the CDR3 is TGCGCCAGCAGCCCTCGGACTACGAACACCGGGGAGCTGTTTTTT. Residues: CASSPRTTNTGELFF.

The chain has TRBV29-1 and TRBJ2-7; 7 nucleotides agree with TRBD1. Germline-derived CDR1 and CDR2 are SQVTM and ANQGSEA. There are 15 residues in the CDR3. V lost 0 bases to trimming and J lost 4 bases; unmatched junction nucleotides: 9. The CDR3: CSVEDVAGTAYEQYF. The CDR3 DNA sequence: TGCAGCGTTGAAGATGTTGCTGGGACAGCATACGAGCAGTACTTC.

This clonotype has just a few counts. The CDR3 region is CSVEDPGQGSYGYTF. DNA for the CDR3: TGCAGCGTTGAAGATCCGGGACAGGGGTCCTATGGCTACACCTTC. The chain combines TRBV29-1 with TRBJ1-2, with 10 nucleotides matching TRBD1. CDR1 and CDR2 from the germline V gene are SQVTM and ANQGSEA. J lost 4 bases, V lost 0 bases, and 5 bases had no gene match. There are 15 residues in the CDR3.

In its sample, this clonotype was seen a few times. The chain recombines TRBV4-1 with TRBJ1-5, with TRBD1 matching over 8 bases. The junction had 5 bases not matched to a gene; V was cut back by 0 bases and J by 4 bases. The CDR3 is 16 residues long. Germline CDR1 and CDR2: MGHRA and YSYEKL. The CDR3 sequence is CASSQDGQGVNQPQHF. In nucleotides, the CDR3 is TGCGCCAGCAGCCAAGATGGACAGGGCGTAAATCAGCCCCAGCATTTT.

The CDR3 DNA reads TGTGCCAGCAGGAGGACGAGCTCCTACGAGCAGTACTTC. Translation gives CASRRTSSYEQYF. This chain connects TRBV12-3 or TRBV12-4 to TRBJ2-7; no definite D call. CDR3 length: 13 residues. V was trimmed by 6 bases and J by 0 bases, leaving 9 bases between them.

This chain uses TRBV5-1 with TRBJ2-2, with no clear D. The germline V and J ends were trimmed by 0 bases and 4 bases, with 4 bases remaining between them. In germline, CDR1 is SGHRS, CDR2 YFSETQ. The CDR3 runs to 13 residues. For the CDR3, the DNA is TGCGCCAGCAGCTTGGGGGCCACCGGGGAGCTGTTTTTT. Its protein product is CASSLGATGELFF. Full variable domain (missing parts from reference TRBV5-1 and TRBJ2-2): KAGVTQTPRYLIKTRGQQVTLSCSPISGHRSVSWYQQTPGQGLQFLFEYFSETQRNKGNFPGRFSGRQFSNSRSEMNVSTLELGDSALYLCASSLGATGELFFGEGSRLTVL.